Below, 27 T cell receptor beta chains from the same sample are listed, as sequenced in a study of early stage breast cancer tumors. Clones were sequenced by immunoSEQ multiplex PCR, and TCRdb holds only the in-frame ones, with some missing. The table has some 30,000 clones, roughly four fifths seen once. Sequencing used breast tumor tissue. The source is a person between 30 and 45 years old with breast cancer.

The chain combines TRBV7-2 with TRBJ2-7; D is unclear. Germline values: CDR1 SGHTA, CDR2 FQGNSA. The V end was cut by 0 bases, the J end by 0 bases, with 6 bases between. The CDR3 has 14 amino acids. CDR3 sequence reads: CASSLAQDSYEQYF. The DNA of the CDR3 is TGTGCCAGCAGCTTAGCCCAAGACTCCTACGAGCAGTACTTC.

The chain joins TRBV7-9 to TRBJ1-3; tentative D call: TRBD1 (5 bases). The V end was cut by 4 bases, the J end by 4 bases, with 8 bases between. Germline CDR1 is SEHNR and CDR2 is FQNEAQ (reference sequence). The CDR3 is made up of 13 amino acids. CDR3: CASSWGPGNTIYF. Here the CDR3 DNA reads TGTGCCAGCAGCTGGGGCCCGGGAAACACCATATATTTT. Full variable domain (remainder filled in from reference TRBV7-9 and TRBJ1-3): DTGVSQNPRHKITKRGQNVTFRCDPISEHNRLYWYRQTLGQGPEFLTYFQNEAQLEKSRLLSDRFSAERPKGSFSTLEIQRTEQGDSAMYLCASSWGPGNTIYFGEGSWLTVV.

The table lists this clone with a count of one. The chain couples TRBV9 to TRBJ2-3, with 9 bases identical to TRBD2. The CDR3 runs to 15 residues. CDR1 and CDR2 from the germline V gene are SGDLS and YYNGEE. The V gene end was trimmed by 2 bases and the J gene end by 4 bases; junction bases not matched to a gene: 5. The DNA of the CDR3 is TGTGCCAGCAGCGTCTGGCGGGGGGGGGCAGATACGCAGTATTTT. The encoded protein is CASSVWRGGADTQYF.

The chain joins TRBV18 to TRBJ2-5, with no clear D. From germline, CDR1 is KGHSH and CDR2 LQKENI. CDR3 size: 14 residues. Trimming pared 0 bases from V and 8 bases from J, leaving 13 bases between. The CDR3 loop reads CASSPPGQADTQYF. Here the CDR3 DNA reads TGTGCCAGCTCACCACCGGGCCAGGCAGATACCCAGTACTTC.

This clone was recorded a few times. The chain uses TRBV5-4 and TRBJ1-1; 9 nucleotides match TRBD1. The CDR3 runs to 13 residues. After removal of 0 bases from V and 10 bases from J, the junction contained 4 bases not matched to a gene. CDR1 SGHNT and CDR2 YYREEE come from the germline V gene (reference sequence). The CDR3 bases are TGTGCCAGCAGCTTGGACAGGGGGCCAGTAGCTTTCTTT. It encodes CASSLDRGPVAFF. The whole variable domain, filled in from reference TRBV5-4 and TRBJ1-1, reads ETGVTQSPTHLIKTRGQQVTLRCSSQSGHNTVSWYQQALGQGPQFIFQYYREEENGRGNFPPRFSGLQFPNYSSELNVNALELDDSALYLCASSLDRGPVAFFGQGTRLTVV.

The rearrangement uses TRBV5-1 and TRBJ2-2; 10 nucleotides align to TRBD1. V shed 3 bases, J shed 3 bases, and the junction held 2 bases outside the gene matches. Germline values: CDR1 SGHRS, CDR2 YFSETQ. The CDR3 runs to 15 residues. The CDR3 is CASSWDRGYTGELFF. In nucleotides, the CDR3 is TGCGCCAGCAGCTGGGACAGGGGATACACCGGGGAGCTGTTTTTT.

V gene TRBV5-1 combines with J gene TRBJ2-7; 9 nucleotides agree with TRBD1. V lost 0 bases and J lost 3; bases outside the gene matches: 16. CDR1 and CDR2 from the germline V gene are SGHRS and YFSETQ. The CDR3 totals 19 residues. The CDR3: CASSLAVKPQGQGLYEQYF. CDR3 nucleotide sequence: TGCGCCAGCAGCTTGGCCGTGAAGCCCCAGGGACAGGGACTCTACGAGCAGTACTTC.

The V and J genes are TRBV9 and TRBJ2-1; a possible D gene is TRBD2 (6 bases). The CDR3 is 15 residues long. CDR1 and CDR2 (germline): SGDLS, YYNGEE. Trimming shortened V by 4 bases and J by 5 bases, and 16 bases separated the two germline ends. The CDR3 sequence: CASSPRGVADNEQFF. The CDR3 DNA sequence: TGTGCCAGCAGCCCCCGCGGGGTAGCTGACAATGAGCAGTTCTTC.

The genes are TRBV9 and TRBJ2-4; the match to TRBD2 covers 14 bases. V lost 3 bases, J lost 3 bases, and 5 bases stayed unmatched. The CDR3 is made up of 17 amino acids. The germline V gene encodes CDR1 SGDLS and CDR2 YYNGEE. The CDR3, as DNA: TGTGCCAGCAGCGCCGGGACTAGCGGGAGTGACAAAAACATTCAGTACTTC. As protein: CASSAGTSGSDKNIQYF.

V is TRBV7-8 and J is TRBJ2-5; TRBD2 aligns across 15 bases. CDR3 length: 21 residues. The V segment lost 5 bases and the J segment 5 bases; nucleotides outside the gene matches: 21. Per the germline V gene, CDR1 is SGHVS and CDR2 is FQNEAQ. The CDR3 sequence is CASSSRTGRGLAGGPGETQYF. CDR3 DNA sequence: TGTGCCAGCAGCAGCCGGACAGGGCGAGGACTAGCGGGAGGGCCCGGGGAGACCCAGTACTTC. Using reference TRBV7-8 and TRBJ2-5 for the parts outside the CDR3, the full variable domain is GAGVSQSPRYKVAKRGQDVALRCDPISGHVSLFWYQQALGQGPEFLTYFQNEAQLDKSGLPSDRFFAERPEGSVSTLKIQRTQQEDSAVYLCASSSRTGRGLAGGPGETQYFGPGTRLLVL.

The rearrangement uses TRBV19 and TRBJ1-1; D unclear. The V end was cut by 2 bases, the J end by 5 bases, with 21 bases between. This CDR3 region has 17 residues. CDR1 and CDR2 (germline): LNHDA, SQIVND (reference sequence). CDR3 amino acids: CASSIRSTGRKETEAFF. The CDR3 bases are TGTGCCAGTAGTATAAGGTCTACGGGCAGGAAAGAGACTGAAGCTTTCTTT. The full variable domain, rest sourced from reference TRBV19 and TRBJ1-1, is DGGITQSPKYLFRKEGQNVTLSCEQNLNHDAMYWYRQDPGQGLRLIYYSQIVNDFQKGDIAEGYSVSREKKESFPLTVTSAQKNPTAFYLCASSIRSTGRKETEAFFGQGTRLTVV.

The chain uses TRBV4-3 and TRBJ2-2, with 9 bases lining up with TRBD2. This CDR3 spans 16 amino acids. CDR1 and CDR2 (germline): LGHNA, YSLEER. The J segment lost 8 bases and the V segment lost 2 bases, leaving 9 bases of the junction unmatched. CDR3 sequence (DNA): TGCGCCAGCAGCCAAAATGGGGGACTAGCATGGGGGGAGCTGTTTTTT. Translation gives CASSQNGGLAWGELFF.

Note on this clone: Other nucleotide sequences from this sample produce the same CDR3. The chain has TRBV7-9 and TRBJ1-1; D uncertain. The CDR3 contains 14 residues. The germline gives CDR1 SEHNR, CDR2 FQNEAQ (reference sequence). V lost 1 base to trimming and J lost 1 base, with 7 bases between them. Written as DNA, the CDR3 is TGTGCCAGCAGCTTAGTGGCCCAGAACACTGAAGCTTTCTTT. It yields the protein CASSLVAQNTEAFF.

This clone appeared a few times. This sequence joins TRBV7-9 and TRBJ2-5; D perhaps matches TRBD2 (7 bases). There are 15 residues in the CDR3. Germline V gene data show CDR1 as SEHNR and CDR2 as FQNEAQ (reference sequence). The V and J ends lost 5 bases and 1 base respectively, with 14 bases between them. CDR3 in amino acids: CASSAQGLTQETQYF. The CDR3 coding sequence is TGTGCCAGCAGCGCACAGGGACTAACCCAAGAGACCCAGTACTTC.

The V and J genes are TRBV7-8 and TRBJ2-1; 7 bases match TRBD1. This CDR3 spans 16 amino acids. Germline V lookup: CDR1 SGHVS, CDR2 FQNEAQ. V lost 1 base, J lost 4 bases, and 7 bases stayed unmatched. Here the CDR3 reads CASSLGGDRPYNEQFF. The CDR3 DNA is TGTGCCAGCAGCTTAGGAGGGGACAGACCATACAATGAGCAGTTCTTC.

The chain employs TRBV6-5 and TRBJ1-3, with unresolved D. CDR1 is MNHEY and CDR2 is SVGAGI in the germline V gene. The V end was cut by 5 bases, the J end by 0 bases, with 11 bases between. The CDR3 runs to 15 residues. In nucleotides, the CDR3 is TGTGCCAGCAGTCATCACACAAGCTCTGGAAACACCATATATTTT. Translation gives CASSHHTSSGNTIYF.

The rearrangement uses TRBV27 and TRBJ1-3; D not certain. The germline V gene encodes CDR1 MNHEY and CDR2 SMNVEV (reference sequence). The CDR3 contains 13 residues. V was pared by 11 bases and J by 4 bases, with 15 bases between. The DNA for the CDR3 is TGTGCCGCCGACCCGGGCCGAGGAAACACCATATATTTT. Translation gives CAADPGRGNTIYF.

The chain employs TRBV19 and TRBJ2-7, with D uncertain. From germline, CDR1 is LNHDA and CDR2 SQIVND (reference sequence). CDR3 size: 15 residues. Deletions cut 6 bases from V and 0 bases from J, with 15 bases between. CDR3 amino acids: CASRIKTESSYEQYF. The CDR3 DNA is TGTGCCAGTAGAATAAAGACGGAAAGCTCCTACGAGCAGTACTTC.

This chain links TRBV14 with TRBJ1-2; D unresolved. Trimming removed 0 bases from V and 5 bases from J, with 13 bases in between. This CDR3 is 15 amino acids long. Germline-derived CDR1 and CDR2 are SGHDN and FVKESK. The CDR3 nucleotides are TGTGCCAGCAGCCAAGAGGACCTGAGTTTTTATGGCTACACCTTC. It codes for CASSQEDLSFYGYTF. The full variable domain, with the rest looked up from reference TRBV14 and TRBJ1-2, is EAGVTQFPSHSVIEKGQTVTLRCDPISGHDNLYWYRRVMGKEIKFLLHFVKESKQDESGMPNNRFLAERTGGTYSTLKVQPAELEDSGVYFCASSQEDLSFYGYTFGSGTRLTVV.

The rearrangement joins TRBV4-2 to TRBJ2-4; D uncertain. The CDR3 has 12 residues. V lost 7 bases, J lost 5 bases, and 9 bases lay in between. Germline lookup yields CDR1 LGHNA and CDR2 YNFKEQ. The CDR3, as DNA: TGTGCCAGCACTCCCGGTCAAAACATTCAGTACTTC. Translating gives CASTPGQNIQYF.

The chain carries TRBV6-6 and TRBJ2-3; D possibly corresponds to TRBD2 (6 bases). Trimming cost V 6 bases and J 1 base, with 11 bases left between them. Germline CDR1 is MNHNY and CDR2 is SVGAGI (reference sequence). The CDR3 covers 14 residues. The CDR3 DNA sequence: TGTGCCAGCAGCTACGAGCGGGGCACAGATACGCAGTATTTT. Amino acids: CASSYERGTDTQYF.

The rearrangement uses TRBV5-5 and TRBJ1-1; TRBD1 agrees at 7 bases. The CDR3 consists of 14 residues. V lost 4 bases to trimming and J lost 4 bases; unmatched junction nucleotides: 7. In germline, CDR1 is SGHKS, CDR2 YYEKEE (reference sequence). The CDR3 DNA follows: TGTGCCAGCAGCCAGGGGGGTAGGGGCACTGAAGCTTTCTTT. This encodes CASSQGGRGTEAFF. Full variable domain (missing parts from reference TRBV5-5 and TRBJ1-1): DAGVTQSPTHLIKTRGQQVTLRCSPISGHKSVSWYQQVLGQGPQFIFQYYEKEERGRGNFPDRFSARQFPNYSSELNVNALLLGDSALYLCASSQGGRGTEAFFGQGTRLTVV.

This chain links TRBV30 with TRBJ1-3; 8 positions match TRBD1. The germline CDR1 and CDR2 sequences are GTSNPN and SVGIG (reference sequence). J lost 3 bases, V lost 3 bases, and 4 bases had no gene match. The CDR3 spans 14 residues. This chain's CDR3 is CAWRRDRSGNTIYF. The CDR3, as DNA: TGTGCCTGGAGAAGGGACAGGAGTGGAAACACCATATATTTT.

The chain uses TRBV6-6 and TRBJ1-5; D not resolved. In germline, CDR1 is MNHNY, CDR2 SVGAGI (reference sequence). The length of the CDR3 is 16 residues. V lost 4 bases and J 0 bases, leaving 13 bases between the germline ends. CDR3 in DNA: TGTGCCAGCAGTTCCCAGGACTTCGGTAGCAATCAGCCCCAGCATTTT. This gives the protein CASSSQDFGSNQPQHF.

The V call is TRBV4-1, the J call TRBJ2-1, with 9 bases aligning to TRBD2. Germline V gene lookup returns CDR1 MGHRA and CDR2 YSYEKL. The CDR3 contains 15 residues. With 1 base clipped from V and 7 bases from J, the junction kept 5 bases outside the gene matches. The CDR3 coding sequence is TGCGCCAGCAGCCAAGCTGGGGCGGGAGGGAATGAGCAGTTCTTC. Translation gives CASSQAGAGGNEQFF.

This chain connects TRBV9 to TRBJ1-2; possibly TRBD1 for D (6 bases). Trimming left V 4 bases short and J 0 bases short, with 10 bases between. CDR1 is SGDLS and CDR2 is YYNGEE in the germline V gene. This CDR3 is built from 14 residues. In DNA, the CDR3 is TGTGCCAGCAGCCCACGACAGGCTAACTATGGCTACACCTTC. It encodes CASSPRQANYGYTF.

This sequence joins TRBV5-4 and TRBJ2-5; D is perhaps TRBD1 or TRBD2 (5 bases each). Trimming took 4 bases from V and 5 from J, leaving 27 bases between them. In germline, CDR1 is SGHNT, CDR2 YYREEE (reference sequence). The CDR3 totals 18 residues. In DNA, the CDR3 is TGTGCCAGCAGCCCCGCACTAGGTCAGGGTATTCATTCGGAGACCCAGTACTTC. This sequence encodes CASSPALGQGIHSETQYF.